Below, 24 T cell receptor beta chains from the same sample are listed, as sequenced in a study of blood T cell repertoires in COVID-19. Data came from immunoSEQ multiplex PCR; TCRdb stores just in-frame clones and leaves some out. The table records roughly 140,000 clones, 70% to 85% of them present only once. Source material: peripheral blood. Receptors were obtained from a woman older than 75 in a cohort sampled during active or convalescent COVID-19.

This rearrangement joins TRBV7-2 to TRBJ2-1; 10 nucleotides agree with TRBD2. J was trimmed by 12 bases and V by 1 base; bases with no gene match: 9. The germline V gene has CDR1 SGHTA and CDR2 FQGNSA. The CDR3 runs 15 residues. The CDR3 nucleotides read TGTGCCAGCAGCTTAGAGGCTAGCGGGGGCCGCCGGCAGTTCTTC. This encodes CASSLEASGGRRQFF.

The sample holds many counts of this clone. Here the CDR3 DNA reads TGTGCCAGCAGCCGGACCGGATTGACAGGCGGAAACACCATATATTTT. Translated, it gives CASSRTGLTGGNTIYF. The V call is TRBV11-2, the J call TRBJ1-3, with a tentative D call TRBD1 (6 bases). Germline lookup yields CDR1 SGHAT and CDR2 FQNNGV. Trimming shortened V by 5 bases and J by 4 bases, and 18 bases separated the two germline ends. This CDR3 region has 16 residues.

The chain carries TRBV6-2 or TRBV6-3 and TRBJ1-2, with D unclear. This CDR3 has 13 amino acids. The germline V gene has CDR1 MNHEY and CDR2 SVGEGT. Trimming took 2 bases from V and 0 from J, leaving 4 bases between them. CDR3: CASSYRANYGYTF. CDR3 sequence (DNA): TGTGCCAGCAGTTACCGAGCTAACTATGGCTACACCTTC.

This clone was counted once. This chain links TRBV18 with TRBJ2-1; tentative D call: TRBD2 (5 bases). Trimming left V 3 bases short and J 10 bases short, with 13 bases between. The CDR3 contains 13 residues. Germline V gene sequence: CDR1 KGHSH, CDR2 LQKENI. The CDR3, as DNA: TGTGCCAGCTCACCTCTCCCACGGGGAGAGCAGTTCTTC. This translates into CASSPLPRGEQFF.

The genes are TRBV27 and TRBJ1-1; possibly TRBD1 for D (6 bases). Trimming cost V 5 bases and J 6 bases, with 13 bases left between them. Germline assignment: CDR1 MNHEY and CDR2 SMNVEV (reference sequence). The CDR3 loop spans 13 amino acids. The CDR3 bases are TGTGCCAGCAGTCCCACAGGGCGGTCTGAAGCTTTCTTT. Its protein is CASSPTGRSEAFF.

The chain uses TRBV11-2 and TRBJ1-6, with D unclear. Deletions cut 2 bases from V and 5 bases from J, with 7 bases between. The CDR3 is 14 residues long. The germline V gene has CDR1 SGHAT and CDR2 FQNNGV. This chain's CDR3 is CASSLTVNNSPLHF. The DNA of the CDR3 is TGTGCCAGCAGCTTAACAGTCAATAATTCACCCCTCCACTTT.

This chain uses TRBV18 with TRBJ2-7, with a tentative D call TRBD1 (6 bases). The CDR3 extends over 14 amino acids. Germline V lookup: CDR1 KGHSH, CDR2 LQKENI. The V end lost 2 bases, the J end lost 5 bases, and 13 bases lay between the germline ends. The CDR3 DNA reads TGTGCCAGCTCACCATACACAGGGTCCCACGAGCAGTACTTC. This codes for CASSPYTGSHEQYF. The full variable domain, rest sourced from reference TRBV18 and TRBJ2-7, is NAGVMQNPRHLVRRRGQEARLRCSPMKGHSHVYWYRQLPEEGLKFMVYLQKENIIDESGMPKERFSAEFPKEGPSILRIQQVVRGDSAAYFCASSPYTGSHEQYFGPGTRLTVT.

The chain uses TRBV24-1 and TRBJ2-5; D is unresolved. V was shortened by 3 bases and J by 5 bases, with 18 bases between the two germline ends. Per the germline V gene, CDR1 is KGHDR and CDR2 is SFDVKD. The CDR3 sequence is 16 residues long. The CDR3, as DNA: TGTGCCACCAGTGATGATGACTCTAGACCGCCGGAGACCCAGTACTTC. It specifies CATSDDDSRPPETQYF.

The chain has TRBV28 and TRBJ2-1; TRBD2 matches at 12 bases. Germline CDR1 and CDR2: MDHEN and SYDVKM. This CDR3 has 16 residues. V trimming: 6 bases; J trimming: 10 bases; junction bases outside the gene matches: 13. In DNA, the CDR3 is TGTGCCAGCAGCCCTCCCGCGACTAGCGGGGGTAACGAGCAGTTCTTC. It translates to CASSPPATSGGNEQFF.

This chain connects TRBV7-2 to TRBJ2-7; D remains unclear. CDR3 length equals 13 residues. Trimming removed 1 base at V and 4 bases at J, with 8 bases between. Germline lookup yields CDR1 SGHTA and CDR2 FQGNSA. The CDR3 is CASSLVVAYEQYF. DNA for the CDR3: TGTGCCAGCAGCTTAGTGGTAGCTTACGAGCAGTACTTC.

This clone has just a few counts. The gene calls are TRBV19 and TRBJ1-1, with TRBD1 as a possible D gene (5 bases). This CDR3 region has 13 residues. Trimming left V 3 bases short and J 7 bases short, with 12 bases between. CDR1 is LNHDA and CDR2 is SQIVND in the germline V gene (reference sequence). In nucleotides, the CDR3 is TGTGCCAGTAGTATTCGCCAGGGTAGTGAAGCTTTCTTT. It yields the protein CASSIRQGSEAFF.

Comments on this clone: Other DNA sequences in the same sample also yield this CDR3. J is TRBJ2-3 and V is TRBV6-5; D possibly corresponds to TRBD2 (6 bases). The CDR3 has 14 residues. Trimming stripped 8 bases from V and 2 bases from J, with 14 bases between. Germline V gene data show CDR1 as MNHEY and CDR2 as SVGAGI. The CDR3 coding sequence is TGTGCCAGCGGGGCGGGACTCCCCACAGATACGCAGTATTTT. This gives the protein CASGAGLPTDTQYF.

V and J are TRBV7-2 and TRBJ2-7; D is perhaps TRBD2 (5 bases). The V gene lost 0 bases and the J gene lost 3 bases, with 12 bases spanning the gap. CDR3 length equals 15 residues. Germline CDR1 reads SGHTA; CDR2 reads FQGNSA. The CDR3 nucleotides are TGTGCCAGCAGCTTAGCGGGAAGCCGGGGCTACGAGCAGTACGTC. It translates to CASSLAGSRGYEQYV.

The V gene is TRBV5-1, the J gene TRBJ2-3; weak D call: TRBD1 (6 bases). Germline CDR1 reads SGHRS; CDR2 reads YFSETQ. V lost 2 bases, J lost 6 bases, and 10 bases lay in between. The CDR3 contains 13 residues. The CDR3 sequence is CASSLQGPDTQYF. The CDR3 bases are TGCGCCAGCAGCTTACAGGGCCCCGATACGCAGTATTTT.

V is TRBV7-8 and J is TRBJ1-1; TRBD1 might be the D (6 bases). Germline CDR1 reads SGHVS; CDR2 reads FQNEAQ. The CDR3 runs to 15 residues. The V gene lost 3 bases and the J gene lost 2 bases, with 13 bases spanning the gap. CDR3 in amino acids: CASSFPTGLNTEAFF. The CDR3 DNA is TGTGCCAGCAGCTTCCCGACAGGTCTTAACACTGAAGCTTTCTTT.

The V and J genes are TRBV10-3 and TRBJ2-1; 8 positions match TRBD1. V trimming: 3 bases; J trimming: 5 bases; junction bases outside the gene matches: 6. Germline loops: CDR1 ENHRY, CDR2 SYGVKD. CDR3 length: 15 amino acids. The CDR3 DNA reads TGTGCCATCAGTGATTTAGGACAGGGTCACAATGAGCAGTTCTTC. Translation: CAISDLGQGHNEQFF.

V is TRBV27 and J is TRBJ2-2; weak D call: TRBD1 (6 bases). The CDR3 has 14 amino acids. Looked up from germline, CDR1 is MNHEY and CDR2 is SMNVEV (reference sequence). The ends were cut back, 5 bases at V and 5 bases at J, with 12 bases in the middle. This CDR3 reads CASSPDRPTGELFF. The CDR3 nucleotides are TGTGCCAGCAGTCCGGACAGACCAACCGGGGAGCTGTTTTTT.

The CDR3 loop is CASSSSGGASTDTQYF. CDR3 bases: TGTGCCAGCAGCTCTAGCGGGGGGGCCAGCACAGATACGCAGTATTTT. The V and J genes are TRBV7-8 and TRBJ2-3, with 12 bases fitting TRBD2. Germline V gene sequence: CDR1 SGHVS, CDR2 FQNEAQ. The junction had 2 bases not matched to a gene; V was cut back by 4 bases and J by 0 bases. The CDR3 consists of 16 residues.

The rearrangement links TRBV7-8 to TRBJ1-5; D remains unclear. This CDR3 comprises 15 residues. Germline CDR1 is SGHVS and CDR2 is FQNEAQ. V dropped 0 bases and J dropped 3 bases, with 9 bases sitting between them. The CDR3 DNA sequence: TGTGCCAGCAGCTTAGCGGTACAGAACAATCAGCCCCAGCATTTT. This encodes CASSLAVQNNQPQHF. The full variable domain, with the rest looked up from reference TRBV7-8 and TRBJ1-5, is GAGVSQSPRYKVAKRGQDVALRCDPISGHVSLFWYQQALGQGPEFLTYFQNEAQLDKSGLPSDRFFAERPEGSVSTLKIQRTQQEDSAVYLCASSLAVQNNQPQHFGDGTRLSIL.

The gene calls are TRBV19 and TRBJ1-1, with unresolved D. CDR3 length: 14 amino acids. V lost 7 bases, J lost 4 bases, and 16 bases lay in between. CDR1 and CDR2 (germline): LNHDA, SQIVND (reference sequence). The chain's CDR3 is CASTSPPGSTEAFF. In DNA, the CDR3 is TGTGCCAGTACCAGTCCTCCGGGGAGCACTGAAGCTTTCTTT.

V gene TRBV5-8 combines with J gene TRBJ1-5; no firm D call. With 0 bases removed from V and 7 bases from J, the gap between germline ends came to 14 bases. Germline values: CDR1 SGHTS, CDR2 YDEGEE. The CDR3 contains 15 residues. The CDR3 loop is CASSLEVGWVQPQHF. The CDR3 DNA follows: TGTGCCAGCAGCTTGGAAGTGGGCTGGGTCCAGCCCCAGCATTTT.

This chain joins TRBV2 and TRBJ2-3; 8 bases fit TRBD1. V gave up 1 base and J gave up 5 bases; unmatched junction bases: 5. CDR3 length: 15 amino acids. Germline values: CDR1 SNHLY, CDR2 FYNNEI. DNA of the CDR3: TGTGCCAGCAGTGAAGGGCCAGGGGGCAAAGATACGCAGTATTTT. It encodes CASSEGPGGKDTQYF.

V and J are TRBV5-8 and TRBJ2-5; possible D gene TRBD2, 5 bases. This CDR3 is built from 14 residues. Per the germline V gene, CDR1 is SGHTS and CDR2 is YDEGEE. The V gene lost 4 bases and the J gene lost 2 bases, with 12 bases spanning the gap. This CDR3 is CASSDAGKQETQYF. CDR3 in DNA: TGTGCCAGCAGCGACGCCGGGAAGCAAGAGACCCAGTACTTC.

This clone was observed once. This chain joins TRBV2 and TRBJ1-1, with TRBD1 matching over 7 bases. There are 13 residues in the CDR3. The germline CDR1 and CDR2 sequences are SNHLY and FYNNEI. V gave up 8 bases and J gave up 4 bases; unmatched junction bases: 7. Here the CDR3 reads CASVIAGGTEAFF. CDR3 sequence (DNA): TGTGCCAGCGTAATTGCAGGGGGCACTGAAGCTTTCTTT.